This is a list of T cell receptor beta chains from one sample in a study of CD8+CD57+ T cells in acquired aplastic anemia. TCRdb reanalysed the reads using MiXCR and keeps one entry per CDR3 protein. This sample yields about 470,000 distinct CDR3 sequences, of which about a third are seen a single time; around 0.82% belongs to the top ten. Material: sorted CD4+, CD8+, or CD8+CD57+ T cells (not recorded which) from PBMCs. The receptors were gathered from a human donor with aplastic anemia. Both conserved end residues are part of each CDR3. Fields, in order: CDR3 length, clone size, V gene, CDR3 protein. Clone size, where shown, is once, few, many, or a class for clones that have expanded.

>12|-|TRBV10-3
CASSEGGQASTF
>15|-|TRBV15
CATSRDRGTAYEQYF
>17|-|TRBV25-1
CASSHFYPGGGTDTQYF
>14|many|TRBV19
CASRRLYSNQPQHF
>12|-|TRBV29-1
CSGSRGQSPLHF
>14|-|TRBV24-1
CATSATSGRGEQYF
>16|-|TRBV19
CASSINVGISGNTIYF
>15|-|TRBV5-4
CASSLPSESRDEQFF
>13|-|TRBV6-1
CASSQFSYNEQFF
>15|-|TRBV20-1
CSATGAGSGTDTQYF
>14|-|TRBV2
CASSAVRSCNEQFF
>17|-|TRBV9
CASSVLGGETSTGELFF
>15|few|TRBV4-2
CASSQERGRTDTQYF
>13|many|TRBV29-1
CSVEEQDTGELFF
>18|many|TRBV7-2
CASSLAPKSSSYNSPLHF
>14|many|TRBV19
CASLLVAGVGELFF
>14|-|TRBV4-1
CASSQTGTGGGYTF
>13|few|TRBV7-8
CASSFPEGRSYTF
>15|many|TRBV4-2
CASSQVSRVSYEQYF
>15|few|TRBV5-1
CASSLDGRGQTEAFF
>14|-|TRBV25-1
CASSQGQGFYEQYF
>15|many|TRBV9
CASSTTGAGANVLTF
>15|-|TRBV19
CASSPLRVVDTEAFF
>14|many|TRBV29-1
CSVVLQGQYNEQFF
>15|-|TRBV25-1
CASSYNPFRQETQYF
>13|many|TRBV19
CASRSWVNQPQHF
>12|few|TRBV2
CATCNSSQPQHF
>14|-|TRBV6-9
CASMKGQGQETQYF
>13|few|TRBV27
CASAKGFTQPQHF
>16|-|TRBV15
CATSLSWGQSYNEQFF
>15|-|TRBV5-1
CASSLDAADTGELFF
>14|few|TRBV7-7
CASSSTGGLETQYF
>13|-|TRBV20-1
CSARAGLAGELFF
>14|-|TRBV9
CASSEGVEVHEQYF
>16|-|TRBV4-1
CASSQGLQGALSGYTF
>13|-|TRBV10-3
CAGRQLNTGELFF
>14|many|TRBV9
CASSARGSGNTIYF
>12|few|TRBV25-1
CASSVGRETQYF
>17|few|TRBV12-5
CASGLIVGTSVADTQYF
>14|-|TRBV12-3/TRBV12-4
CAISGTENQETQCF
>16|few|TRBV9
CASSIGLAGPTDTQYF
>12|many|TRBV2
CASSAGVYGYTF
>15|few|TRBV7-9
CASSPLGVGANVLTF
>14|-|TRBV11-3
CASSLDSDSYGQYF
>14|-|TRBV11-3
CASSGNRGENIQYF
>14|once|TRBV6-2/TRBV6-3
CASKGQGVISPLHF
>12|-|TRBV10-1
CASSVGEYEQYF
>14|few|TRBV3-1
CASSQDVSPRGAFF
>12|many|TRBV2
CASSEDRSPLHF